This T cell receptor (beta chain) derives from a study of blood T cell repertoires in COVID-19. At the level of the study: Nucleic acid was either cDNA or gDNA, and it came from T cells, B-cell-depleted T cells, or PBMCs.

Original processing methods: Amplifying reference gene primers gave estimates of nucleated cell counts. TCRdb keeps only in-frame clones here, not all; method: immunoSEQ multiplex PCR. V, J and clone size are taken as reported in that table, and D and trimming were inferred from the DNA itself. The table has fewer than 300,000 clones, 85% seen once. Trimming cost V 0 bases and J 7 bases; bases outside gene matches: 10. CDR1 and CDR2 from the germline V gene are SGHNT and YYREEE (reference sequence). There are 16 residues in the CDR3. The sequenced material came from peripheral blood. The receptor was derived from a human donor in a cohort sampled during active COVID-19. The chain joins TRBV5-4 to TRBJ2-7, with 10 bases fitting TRBD2. The CDR3 sequence is CASSLGSGRALGEQYF. The CDR3 DNA is TGTGCCAGCAGCTTGGGGAGCGGGAGGGCCTTGGGGGAGCAGTACTTC.